The rows below give T cell receptor beta chains drawn from one sample of a study of blood T cell repertoires in COVID-19. Sequenced by immunoSEQ multiplex PCR; TCRdb stores in-frame clones only, minus some. This table holds 200,000 to 300,000 clones, 80% to 90% found once. Specimen: peripheral blood. Receptors originate from a woman aged 35 to 49 who had recovered from COVID-19. CDR3s include the opening cysteine and the closing phenylalanine or tryptophan. The D gene is left open where the match is weak. Expanded clones get a size class; other rows say once, few or many, or leave the size out.

TRBJ2-1 . TRBV6-5 TRBD2 CASSPPGLANDEQFF TGTGCCAGCAGTCCCCCGGGACTAGCTAACGATGAGCAGTTCTTC
TRBJ2-7 . TRBV4-3 TRBD2 CASSLRTSGGYEQYF TGCGCCAGCAGCCTCCGGACTAGCGGGGGCTACGAGCAGTACTTC
TRBJ2-3 once TRBV11-2 TRBD2 CASSLEGRVITDTQYF TGTGCCAGCAGCTTAGAGGGGAGGGTGATCACAGATACGCAGTATTTT
TRBJ1-1 . TRBV3-1/TRBV3-2 . CASSQDLRAHPTEAFF TGTGCCAGCAGCCAAGATCTTAGAGCCCACCCCACTGAAGCTTTCTTT
TRBJ1-5 . TRBV19 . CASARGRDQPQHF TGTGCCAGTGCGCGAGGCAGGGATCAGCCCCAGCATTTT
TRBJ2-1 . TRBV14 . CASSQLQRGSPRSYNEQFF TGTGCCAGCAGCCAACTGCAGAGAGGAAGTCCCCGGTCCTACAATGAGCAGTTCTTC
TRBJ2-1 . TRBV5-1 TRBD2 CASSPSGGVRNEQFF TGCGCCAGCAGCCCCTCTGGGGGGGTTCGGAATGAGCAGTTCTTC
TRBJ2-7 . TRBV6-5 TRBD1 CASNPRDRVSYEQYF TGTGCCAGCAACCCAAGGGACAGGGTCTCCTACGAGCAGTACTTC
TRBJ2-5 . TRBV29-1 . CSVVAQGGGQYF TGCAGCGTTGTGGCACAAGGGGGGGGACAGTACTTC
TRBJ2-5 . TRBV10-3 TRBD1 CAISGGQGTQETQYF TGTGCCATCAGTGGGGGACAGGGGACGCAAGAGACCCAGTACTTC
TRBJ2-3 . TRBV5-1 TRBD2 CASSVTSGGSRTSDTQYF TGCGCCAGCAGCGTGACTAGCGGGGGGTCCCGGACCTCAGATACGCAGTATTTT
TRBJ1-1 . TRBV9 TRBD1 CASSRTGHTEAFF TGTGCCAGCAGCAGGACAGGGCACACTGAAGCTTTCTTT
TRBJ2-1 . TRBV9 TRBD1 CASSVAGSRGLNEQFF TGTGCCAGCAGCGTAGCGGGGAGCAGGGGGCTTAATGAGCAGTTCTTC
TRBJ1-5 . TRBV18 . CASSPQGGTEPQHF TGTGCCAGCTCACCACAAGGCGGGACTGAACCCCAGCATTTT
TRBJ2-3 . TRBV6-2/TRBV6-3 . CASSTRDSGTDTQYF TGTGCCAGCAGTACTCGGGACTCCGGCACAGATACGCAGTATTTT
TRBJ1-1 few TRBV5-1 TRBD1 CASSIDRGEGTEAFF TGCGCCAGCAGCATCGACAGGGGCGAGGGTACTGAAGCTTTCTTT
TRBJ1-2 few TRBV29-1 . CSVEAADMGYGYTF TGCAGCGTTGAAGCCGCGGACATGGGCTATGGCTACACCTTC
TRBJ2-1 . TRBV10-3 TRBD2 CAIGLSGRSNEQFF TGTGCCATCGGCCTTAGCGGGAGGTCAAATGAGCAGTTCTTC
TRBJ1-1 . TRBV6-5 . CASSLWTLNTEAFF TGTGCCAGCAGTTTGTGGACACTGAACACTGAAGCTTTCTTT
TRBJ2-2 . TRBV20-1 . CSAREAGELFF TGCAGTGCTAGGGAGGCCGGGGAGCTGTTTTTT
TRBJ1-1 . TRBV14 TRBD1 CASSGDRIEAFF TGTGCCAGCAGTGGGGACAGGATTGAAGCTTTCTTT
TRBJ1-2 . TRBV6-1 TRBD1 CASSDGTGNYGYTF TGTGCCAGCAGTGACGGGACAGGAAACTATGGCTACACCTTC
TRBJ2-1 . TRBV6-6 . CASRSGGADEQFF TGTGCCAGCAGGTCGGGGGGCGCAGATGAGCAGTTCTTC
TRBJ2-1 . TRBV5-1 . CASSLGEAYNEQFF TGCGCCAGCAGCTTGGGGGAGGCCTACAATGAGCAGTTCTTC
TRBJ1-2 . TRBV5-6 . CASYLLSANYGYTF TGTGCCAGCTACCTCCTTTCAGCTAACTATGGCTACACCTTC
TRBJ2-5 . TRBV5-4 . CASSLGSGQETQYF TGTGCCAGCAGCTTGGGAAGCGGCCAAGAGACCCAGTACTTC
TRBJ1-6 . TRBV9 TRBD1 CASTGTGNSPLHF TGTGCCAGCACCGGGACAGGGAATTCACCCCTCCACTTT
TRBJ2-3 once TRBV5-1 TRBD2 CASSLWGLAGEPDTQYF TGCGCCAGCAGCTTGTGGGGGCTAGCGGGGGAACCAGATACGCAGTATTTT
TRBJ2-2 . TRBV27 . CASSLQGAGELFF TGTGCCAGCAGTTTACAGGGTGCAGGGGAGCTGTTTTTT
TRBJ1-1 . TRBV6-5 . CASSYSAGMNTEAFF TGTGCCAGCAGTTACTCGGCAGGGATGAACACTGAAGCTTTCTTT
TRBJ2-3 . TRBV7-2 TRBD1 CASRAGTGGLTDTQYF TGTGCCAGCAGGGCCGGGACAGGGGGTTTGACAGATACGCAGTATTTT
TRBJ1-2 . TRBV6-5 . CASSQRPADSYGYTF TGTGCCAGCAGTCAAAGACCAGCGGACAGTTATGGCTACACCTTC
TRBJ2-2 once TRBV5-4 TRBD1 CASSLNRGTNTGELFF TGTGCCAGCAGCTTGAACAGGGGGACGAACACCGGGGAGCTGTTTTTT
TRBJ1-2 . TRBV9 TRBD1 CASSVEDRGRLGYTF TGTGCCAGCAGCGTAGAGGACAGGGGGCGCCTTGGCTACACCTTC
TRBJ1-2 . TRBV5-1 TRBD1 CASSTGGMVYYGYTF TGCGCCAGCAGCACAGGGGGCATGGTATACTATGGCTACACCTTC
TRBJ1-2 . TRBV6-5 . CASRLANYGYTF TGTGCCAGCAGACTAGCTAACTATGGCTACACCTTC
TRBJ1-1 . TRBV5-1 TRBD1 CASSPGTGWGTEAFF TGCGCCAGCAGCCCAGGGACAGGGTGGGGGACTGAAGCTTTCTTT
TRBJ2-1 . TRBV4-1 TRBD1 CASSLEQGYNEQFF TGCGCCAGCAGCCTAGAACAGGGGTACAATGAGCAGTTCTTC
TRBJ2-5 . TRBV6-2/TRBV6-3 TRBD1 CASSMDRARRETQYF TGTGCCAGCAGTATGGACAGGGCGAGGAGGGAGACCCAGTACTTC
TRBJ2-3 . TRBV30 TRBD2 CAYQTSGGYTDTQYF TGTGCCTACCAGACTAGCGGGGGTTACACAGATACGCAGTATTTT
TRBJ2-2 . TRBV18 . CASSPRNTGELFF TGTGCCAGCTCACCTAGGAACACCGGGGAGCTGTTTTTT
TRBJ2-5 . TRBV5-5 . CASGLNAGSGQETQYF TGTGCCAGCGGGCTCAATGCGGGGAGCGGGCAAGAGACCCAGTACTTC
TRBJ2-3 once TRBV3-1/TRBV3-2 . CASSARDTQYF TGTGCCAGCAGCGCCAGGGATACGCAGTATTTT
TRBJ2-1 . TRBV5-1 . CASSLVGVAEYNEQFF TGCGCCAGCAGCTTGGTTGGCGTAGCGGAGTACAATGAGCAGTTCTTC
TRBJ2-3 . TRBV5-5 . CASSLPTGSTDTQYF TGTGCCAGCAGCCTTCCGACTGGGAGCACAGATACGCAGTATTTT
TRBJ1-4 . TRBV2 TRBD1 CASSGTGGNEKLFF TGTGCCAGCAGTGGGACAGGGGGAAATGAAAAACTGTTTTTT